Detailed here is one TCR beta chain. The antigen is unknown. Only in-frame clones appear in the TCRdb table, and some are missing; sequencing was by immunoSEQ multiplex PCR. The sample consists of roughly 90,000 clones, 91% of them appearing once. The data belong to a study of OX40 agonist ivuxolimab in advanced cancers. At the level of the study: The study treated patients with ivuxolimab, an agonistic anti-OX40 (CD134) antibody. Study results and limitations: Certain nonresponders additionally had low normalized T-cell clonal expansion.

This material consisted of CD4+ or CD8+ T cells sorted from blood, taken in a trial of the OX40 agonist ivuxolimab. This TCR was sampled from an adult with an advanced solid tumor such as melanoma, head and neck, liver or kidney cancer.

CDR3 sequence: CASSLSPYNEQFF. The CDR3 coding sequence is TGTGCCAGCAGTTTAAGCCCCTACAATGAGCAGTTCTTC. The chain employs TRBV27 and TRBJ2-1; D gene uncertain. Germline CDR1 MNHEY, CDR2 SMNVEV (reference sequence). The CDR3 is 13 amino acids. With 2 bases removed from V and 2 bases from J, the gap between germline ends came to 4 bases.